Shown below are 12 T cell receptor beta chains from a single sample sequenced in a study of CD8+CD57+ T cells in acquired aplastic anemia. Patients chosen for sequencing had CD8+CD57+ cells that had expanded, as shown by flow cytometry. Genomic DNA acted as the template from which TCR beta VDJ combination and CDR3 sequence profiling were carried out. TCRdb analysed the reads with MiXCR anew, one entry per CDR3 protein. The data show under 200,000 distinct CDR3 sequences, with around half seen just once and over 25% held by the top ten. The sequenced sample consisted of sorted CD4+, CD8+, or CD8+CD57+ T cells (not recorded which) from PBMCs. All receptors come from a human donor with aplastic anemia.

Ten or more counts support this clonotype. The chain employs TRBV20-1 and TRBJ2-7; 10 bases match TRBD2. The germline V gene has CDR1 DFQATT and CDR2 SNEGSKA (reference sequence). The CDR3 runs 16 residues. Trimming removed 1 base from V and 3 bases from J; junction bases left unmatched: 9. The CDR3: CSARGTAGTSVYEQYF. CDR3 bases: TGCAGTGCTAGAGGGACAGCCGGGACTAGCGTCTACGAGCAGTACTTC.

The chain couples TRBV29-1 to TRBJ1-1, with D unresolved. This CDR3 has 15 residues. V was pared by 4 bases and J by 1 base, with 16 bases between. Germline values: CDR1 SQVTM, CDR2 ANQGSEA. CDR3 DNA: TGCAGCGTTGTAGTTTGGGGAATTGAGAACACTGAAGCTTTCTTT. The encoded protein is CSVVVWGIENTEAFF.

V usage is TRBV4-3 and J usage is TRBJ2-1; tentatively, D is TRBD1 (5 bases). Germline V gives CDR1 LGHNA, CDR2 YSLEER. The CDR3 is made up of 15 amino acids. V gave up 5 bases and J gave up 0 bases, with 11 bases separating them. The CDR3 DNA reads TGCGCCAGCAGCGAAGGGGTCGGCTCCTACAATGAGCAGTTCTTC. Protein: CASSEGVGSYNEQFF.

CDR3 in DNA: TGCAGTGCTACCAACAGGGGATACGAGCAGTACTTC. It encodes CSATNRGYEQYF. V is TRBV20-1 and J is TRBJ2-7; the match to TRBD1 covers 7 bases. The CDR3 has 12 amino acids. V lost 4 bases and J lost 4; bases outside the gene matches: 4. Germline values: CDR1 DFQATT, CDR2 SNEGSKA (reference sequence).

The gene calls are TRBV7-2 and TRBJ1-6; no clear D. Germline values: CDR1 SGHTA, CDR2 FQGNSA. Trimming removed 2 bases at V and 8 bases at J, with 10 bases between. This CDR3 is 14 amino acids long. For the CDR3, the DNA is TGTGCCAGCAGCTTAAATCTCGAACATTCACCCCTCCACTTT. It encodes CASSLNLEHSPLHF. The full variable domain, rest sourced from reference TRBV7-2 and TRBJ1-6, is GAGVSQSPSNKVTEKGKDVELRCDPISGHTALYWYRQSLGQGLEFLIYFQGNSAPDKSGLPSDRFSAERTGGSVSTLTIQRTQQEDSAVYLCASSLNLEHSPLHFGNGTRLTVT.

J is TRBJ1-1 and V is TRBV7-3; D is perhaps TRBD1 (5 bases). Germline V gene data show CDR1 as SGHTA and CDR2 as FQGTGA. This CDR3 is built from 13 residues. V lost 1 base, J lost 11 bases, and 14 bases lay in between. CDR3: CASSLSSQGEAFF. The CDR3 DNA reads TGTGCCAGCAGCTTAAGTAGCCAGGGTGAGGCTTTCTTT.

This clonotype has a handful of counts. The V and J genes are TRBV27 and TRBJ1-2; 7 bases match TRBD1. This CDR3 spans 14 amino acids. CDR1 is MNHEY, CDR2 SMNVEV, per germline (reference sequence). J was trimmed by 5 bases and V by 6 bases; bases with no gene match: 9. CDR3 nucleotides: TGTGCCAGCAGACGGAGACAGGGTCTATATGGCTACACCTTC. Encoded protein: CASRRRQGLYGYTF.

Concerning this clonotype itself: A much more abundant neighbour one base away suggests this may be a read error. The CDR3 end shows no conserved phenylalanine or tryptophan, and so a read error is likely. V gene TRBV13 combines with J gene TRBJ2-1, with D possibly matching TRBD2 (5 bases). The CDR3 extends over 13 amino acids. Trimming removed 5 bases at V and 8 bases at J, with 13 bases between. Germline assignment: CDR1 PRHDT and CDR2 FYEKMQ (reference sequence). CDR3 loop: CASSPEGQHEQFL. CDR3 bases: TGTGCCAGCAGCCCAGAGGGCCAGCATGAGCAGTTCCTC.

The CDR3 DNA is TGTGCCAGCAGCTTAGAGGGTCCAGGGAGGATAGCTTTCTTT. Its translation is CASSLEGPGRIAFF. The chain uses TRBV7-9 and TRBJ1-1; TRBD1 might be the D (5 bases). The CDR3 is made up of 14 amino acids. The germline V and J ends were trimmed by 1 base and 10 bases, with 16 bases remaining between them. Germline CDR1 is SEHNR and CDR2 is FQNEAQ (reference sequence).

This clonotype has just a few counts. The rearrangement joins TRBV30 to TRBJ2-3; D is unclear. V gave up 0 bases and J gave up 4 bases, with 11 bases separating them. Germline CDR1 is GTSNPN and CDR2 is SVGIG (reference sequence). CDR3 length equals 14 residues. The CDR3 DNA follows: TGTGCCTGGAGTGTACGTGGTGAGGCAGATACGCAGTATTTT. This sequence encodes CAWSVRGEADTQYF.

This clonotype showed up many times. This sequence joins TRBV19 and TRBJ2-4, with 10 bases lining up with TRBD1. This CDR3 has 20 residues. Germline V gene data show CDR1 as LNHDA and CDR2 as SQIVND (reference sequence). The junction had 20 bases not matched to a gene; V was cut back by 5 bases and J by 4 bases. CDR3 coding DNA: TGTGCCAGTAGTGGTCTATCCGGGACAGGGGTAGGGGGGTTGAAAAACATTCAGTACTTC. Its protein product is CASSGLSGTGVGGLKNIQYF.

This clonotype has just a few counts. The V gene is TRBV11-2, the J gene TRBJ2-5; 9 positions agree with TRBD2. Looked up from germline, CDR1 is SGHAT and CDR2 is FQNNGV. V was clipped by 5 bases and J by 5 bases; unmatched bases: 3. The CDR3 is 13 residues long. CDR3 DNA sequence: TGTGCCAGCAGCCTAGGGACTAGCGAGACCCAGTACTTC. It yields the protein CASSLGTSETQYF.